The 23 T cell receptor beta chains below were found in one sample sequenced in a study of shared clonotypes between healthy human individuals. It was CD45RO-negative cells, positively selected for CCR7, that made up naive CD8 cells, with terminally differentiated effector memory CD45RA+ cells excluded. Using immunoSEQ multiplex PCR, the repertoire was profiled, and TCRdb retains in-frame clones only, with some absent. Among about 2 million clones listed, about 95% were seen once. The specimen sequenced was naive CD8+ T cells sorted from blood. These receptors originate from a man younger than 30 in good health.

Notes on this clone: The same CDR3 can be traced to other DNA sequences in this sample. V gene TRBV27 combines with J gene TRBJ2-7; 9 bases match TRBD1. Losses at the gene ends were 3 bases for V and 3 bases for J; bases not matched to a gene: 0. The CDR3 has 13 amino acids. Germline V gene lookup returns CDR1 MNHEY and CDR2 SMNVEV (reference sequence). CDR3 nucleotides: TGTGCCAGCAGTTTGGACAGGGGCTACGAGCAGTACTTC. Protein sequence: CASSLDRGYEQYF.

The J gene is TRBJ2-7, the V gene TRBV4-1; no clear D gene. CDR1 and CDR2 (germline): MGHRA, YSYEKL. CDR3 size: 14 residues. V shed 0 bases and J shed 2 bases, with 8 bases lying between them. This CDR3 reads CASSQDLVTYEQYF. DNA for the CDR3: TGCGCCAGCAGCCAAGATTTGGTTACCTACGAGCAGTACTTC.

This clone was observed a single time. Distinct nucleotide sequences in the sample also encode this CDR3. The chain carries TRBV4-1 and TRBJ2-2; a weak D match, TRBD2 (5 bases). With 1 base removed from V and 4 bases from J, the gap between germline ends came to 7 bases. Germline values: CDR1 MGHRA, CDR2 YSYEKL. The CDR3 has 14 amino acids. The CDR3 DNA follows: TGCGCCAGCAGCCAAGGGGAGCTCACCGGGGAGCTGTTTTTT. Protein: CASSQGELTGELFF.

The chain recombines TRBV6-1 with TRBJ2-7; 16 bases are a match to TRBD2. Germline-derived CDR1 and CDR2 are MNHNS and SASEGT. This CDR3 region has 16 residues. J gave up 3 bases and V 4 bases, and 3 bases lay outside the gene matches. The CDR3 sequence is CASSGGTSGRVYEQYF. The CDR3 nucleotides are TGTGCCAGCAGTGGAGGGACTAGCGGGAGGGTCTACGAGCAGTACTTC.

J is TRBJ2-3 and V is TRBV2; 8 bases are a match to TRBD2. The J segment lost 2 bases and the V segment lost 5 bases, leaving 3 bases of the junction unmatched. The germline V gene encodes CDR1 SNHLY and CDR2 FYNNEI. CDR3 length: 14 residues. CDR3 coding DNA: TGTGCCAGCAGTAGGACTAGCCACACAGATACGCAGTATTTT. It specifies CASSRTSHTDTQYF.

This sequence joins TRBV5-6 and TRBJ2-7; TRBD1 agrees at 11 bases. The junction had 2 bases not matched to a gene; V was cut back by 3 bases and J by 3 bases. This CDR3 contains 14 residues. Germline V lookup: CDR1 SGHDT, CDR2 YYEEEE. The CDR3 region has the DNA TGTGCCAGCAGCTGGGACAGGGGGTTCTACGAGCAGTACTTC. Translation gives CASSWDRGFYEQYF.

DNA for the CDR3: TGCGCCAGCAGCCAACAAACGGGACTGGGAGCCTACGAGCAGTACTTC. Translating gives CASSQQTGLGAYEQYF. V and J are TRBV4-1 and TRBJ2-7; a weak D match, TRBD2 (6 bases). Per the germline V gene, CDR1 is MGHRA and CDR2 is YSYEKL. This CDR3 is 16 amino acids long. The V and J ends lost 2 bases and 2 bases respectively, with 16 bases between them.

This clone has a single count. J is TRBJ2-3 and V is TRBV10-1, with 8 nucleotides matching TRBD1. V was clipped by 6 bases and J by 2 bases; unmatched bases: 7. The V gene's germline CDR1 is WNHNN and CDR2 SYGVQD (reference sequence). This CDR3 has 15 residues. In DNA form, the CDR3 reads TGCGCCAGCAGGGCAGGGGGCCAGGACACAGATACGCAGTATTTT. It specifies CASRAGGQDTDTQYF.

This chain links TRBV5-6 with TRBJ2-7; D tentatively fits TRBD1 or TRBD2 (5 bases each). Trimming removed 3 bases at V and 4 bases at J, with 11 bases between. The CDR3 runs 13 residues. Germline values: CDR1 SGHDT, CDR2 YYEEEE. Here the CDR3 reads CASSWDVGYEQYF. CDR3 DNA sequence: TGTGCCAGCAGCTGGGACGTTGGTTACGAGCAGTACTTC.

The chain couples TRBV9 to TRBJ2-3; TRBD2 matches 13 bases. There are 17 residues in the CDR3. In germline, CDR1 is SGDLS, CDR2 YYNGEE. Losses at the gene ends were 2 bases for V and 4 bases for J; bases not matched to a gene: 7. CDR3 coding DNA: TGTGCCAGCAGCGTCACTAGCGGGGGGGCCGTCGCAGATACGCAGTATTTT. This gives the protein CASSVTSGGAVADTQYF. The variable domain in full, completed from reference TRBV9 and TRBJ2-3, reads DSGVTQTPKHLITATGQRVTLRCSPRSGDLSVYWYQQSLDQGLQFLIQYYNGEERAKGNILERFSAQQFPDLHSELNLSSLELGDSALYFCASSVTSGGAVADTQYFGPGTRLTVL.

J is TRBJ2-7 and V is TRBV30, with no clear D. The CDR3 has 11 residues. Trimming removed 5 bases at V and 6 bases at J, with 11 bases between. Per the germline V gene, CDR1 is GTSNPN and CDR2 is SVGIG (reference sequence). For the CDR3, the DNA is TGTGCCTGGGTGACCGTGGGCGAGCAGTACTTC. This codes for CAWVTVGEQYF.

This chain uses TRBV11-2 with TRBJ1-6, with D possibly TRBD1 on 5 matching bases. CDR1 is SGHAT and CDR2 is FQNNGV in the germline V gene. This CDR3 has 15 residues. Trimming removed 8 bases at V and 6 bases at J, with 17 bases between. The CDR3 reads CASAWTPEANSPLHF. DNA for the CDR3: TGTGCCAGCGCCTGGACACCCGAGGCTAATTCACCCCTCCACTTT.

The chain couples TRBV11-2 to TRBJ2-5; D is possibly TRBD1 (6 bases). Germline CDR1 SGHAT, CDR2 FQNNGV. The V and J ends lost 7 bases and 5 bases respectively, with 17 bases between them. The CDR3 runs to 14 residues. The CDR3 DNA reads as TGTGCCAGCACCGGCCGGGACATGAAGGAGACCCAGTACTTC. It codes for CASTGRDMKETQYF.

J is TRBJ2-1 and V is TRBV9; D possibly corresponds to TRBD1 (6 bases). The germline CDR1 and CDR2 sequences are SGDLS and YYNGEE. The CDR3 totals 15 residues. The V and J ends lost 0 bases and 0 bases respectively, with 7 bases between them. CDR3 DNA sequence: TGTGCCAGCAGCGTAGTGGGGGCCTCCTACAATGAGCAGTTCTTC. This translates into CASSVVGASYNEQFF.

V and J are TRBV5-4 and TRBJ2-7; possible D gene TRBD2, 7 bases. Germline V gene lookup returns CDR1 SGHNT and CDR2 YYREEE (reference sequence). Trimming removed 4 bases from V and 7 bases from J, with 21 bases in between. The CDR3 is 15 residues long. As DNA, the CDR3 is TGTGCCAGCAGCGCCCCCGGGGGGCGGGGAGGGGAGCAGTACTTC. This sequence encodes CASSAPGGRGGEQYF.

About this clone itself: Other DNA sequences of this sample code for an identical CDR3. The J gene is TRBJ1-5, the V gene TRBV6-5; D gene unclear. V shed 2 bases and J shed 6 bases, with 8 bases lying between them. CDR1 and CDR2 (germline): MNHEY, SVGAGI. The CDR3 consists of 13 residues. For the CDR3, the DNA is TGTGCCAGCAGTTACGGGTTGGGTCAGCCCCAGCATTTT. This sequence encodes CASSYGLGQPQHF.

About this clone itself: A junction boundary mismatches the germline segment, possibly from a read error. This sequence joins TRBV5-4 and TRBJ2-6; 7 bases match TRBD1. The CDR3 sequence is 13 residues long. Germline CDR1 and CDR2: SGHNT and YYREEE (reference sequence). The CDR3 reads CGTADSGANVLTF. CDR3 DNA: TGCGGGACAGCCGACTCTGGGGCCAACGTCCTGACTTTC.

The gene calls are TRBV6-1 and TRBJ2-7, with TRBD2 matching 8 bases. Per the germline V gene, CDR1 is MNHNS and CDR2 is SASEGT. The trim removed 0 bases at V and 2 bases at J, leaving 9 bases unmatched. The CDR3 totals 17 residues. CDR3 residues: CASSEAWRGLGPYEQYF. In DNA form, the CDR3 reads TGTGCCAGCAGTGAAGCCTGGAGGGGACTAGGTCCCTACGAGCAGTACTTC.

This clone was observed a single time. The chain joins TRBV4-1 to TRBJ2-7, with 7 bases matching TRBD1. Germline V gene data show CDR1 as MGHRA and CDR2 as YSYEKL. The J segment lost 1 base and the V segment lost 2 bases, leaving 5 bases of the junction unmatched. The CDR3 runs to 15 residues. Here the CDR3 reads CASSQIPGQSYEQYF. The CDR3 DNA reads TGCGCCAGCAGCCAAATTCCGGGACAGTCCTACGAGCAGTACTTC.

In the case of this clone: The sample carries other DNA sequences with the same CDR3. This chain joins TRBV27 and TRBJ1-1; weak D call: TRBD1 (6 bases). This CDR3 has 15 amino acids. Germline CDR1 and CDR2: MNHEY and SMNVEV (reference sequence). The ends were cut back, 4 bases at V and 5 bases at J, with 17 bases in the middle. CDR3 sequence reads: CASSWAGGGGTEAFF. The CDR3 DNA is TGTGCCAGCAGTTGGGCCGGAGGGGGAGGGACTGAAGCTTTCTTT.

V is TRBV28 and J is TRBJ2-7; D is unresolved. The CDR3 covers 13 residues. V was trimmed by 5 bases and J by 5 bases, leaving 13 bases between them. The V gene's germline CDR1 is MDHEN and CDR2 SYDVKM. CDR3 in DNA: TGTGCCAGCAGTCCATCCGGCCCCGACGAGCAGTACTTC. Translated, it gives CASSPSGPDEQYF.

The chain carries TRBV6-1 and TRBJ1-5, with TRBD1 identical over 9 bases. This CDR3 is 13 amino acids long. V shed 8 bases, J shed 7 bases, and the junction held 6 bases outside the gene matches. Looked up from germline, CDR1 is MNHNS and CDR2 is SASEGT. The CDR3 DNA sequence: TGTGCCAGCGGGACAGGGATGGGACAGCCCCAGCATTTT. Translating gives CASGTGMGQPQHF.

The chain carries TRBV9 and TRBJ2-7; possibly TRBD2 for D (6 bases). The CDR3 runs 15 residues. The germline gives CDR1 SGDLS, CDR2 YYNGEE. Trimming stripped 0 bases from V and 0 bases from J, with 10 bases between. The CDR3 here is CASSVDAGPSYEQYF. CDR3 sequence (DNA): TGTGCCAGCAGCGTAGATGCGGGGCCCTCCTACGAGCAGTACTTC.